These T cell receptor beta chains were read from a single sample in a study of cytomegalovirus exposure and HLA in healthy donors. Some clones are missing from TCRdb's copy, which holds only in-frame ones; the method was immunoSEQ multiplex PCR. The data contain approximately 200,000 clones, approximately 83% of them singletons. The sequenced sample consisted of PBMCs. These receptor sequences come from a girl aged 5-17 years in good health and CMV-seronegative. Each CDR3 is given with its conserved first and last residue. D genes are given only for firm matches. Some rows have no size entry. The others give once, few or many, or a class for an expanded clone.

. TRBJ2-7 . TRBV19 CASTPEASSLLYEQYF TGTGCCAGTACCCCGGAAGCGTCTAGCCTCCTCTACGAGCAGTACTTC
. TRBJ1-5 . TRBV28 CASSLTTYQPQHF TGTGCCAGCAGTCTCACTACTTATCAGCCCCAGCATTTT
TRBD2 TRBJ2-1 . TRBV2 CASRRTSASTRNEQFF TGTGCCAGCAGGCGGACTAGCGCCTCTACACGGAATGAGCAGTTCTTC
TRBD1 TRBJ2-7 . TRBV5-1 CASSFGTGFYEQYF TGCGCCAGCAGCTTCGGGACAGGTTTCTACGAGCAGTACTTC
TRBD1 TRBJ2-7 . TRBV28 CASSLLGDRVPAYEQYF TGTGCCAGCAGTTTACTTGGGGACAGGGTACCAGCCTACGAGCAGTACTTC
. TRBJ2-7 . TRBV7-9 CASSTQGGEQYF TGTGCCAGCAGCACCCAGGGGGGAGAGCAGTACTTC
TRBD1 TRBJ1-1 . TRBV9 CASSRGGLNTEAFF TGTGCCAGCAGCCGAGGGGGCTTGAACACTGAAGCTTTCTTT
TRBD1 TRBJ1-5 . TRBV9 CASSLTGGIGPQHF TGTGCCAGCAGCTTGACAGGGGGCATAGGGCCCCAGCATTTT
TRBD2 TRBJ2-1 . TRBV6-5 CATPGRVNNEQFF TGTGCCACCCCGGGGAGGGTAAACAATGAGCAGTTCTTC
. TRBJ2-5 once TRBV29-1 CSVAGGGLQETQYF TGCAGCGTTGCCGGCGGGGGCCTCCAAGAGACCCAGTACTTC
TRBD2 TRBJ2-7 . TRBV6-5 CATKMVAGELYEQYF TGTGCCACAAAGATGGTTGCGGGAGAACTCTACGAGCAGTACTTC
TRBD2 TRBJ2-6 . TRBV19 CASSGRTGANVLTF TGTGCCAGTAGCGGGAGGACCGGGGCCAACGTCCTGACTTTC
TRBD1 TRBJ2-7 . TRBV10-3 CAISRDSTYEQYF TGTGCCATCAGTCGGGACAGCACCTACGAGCAGTACTTC
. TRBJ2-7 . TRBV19 CASSIVLTPTGEQYF TGTGCCAGTAGTATAGTTCTAACACCGACGGGCGAGCAGTACTTC
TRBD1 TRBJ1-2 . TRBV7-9 CASSYSTGAKNGYTF TGTGCCAGCAGCTATTCGACAGGGGCTAAAAATGGCTACACCTTC
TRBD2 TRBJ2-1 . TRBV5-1 CASSHSGDKYNEQFF TGCGCCAGCAGCCACAGCGGGGATAAATACAATGAGCAGTTCTTC
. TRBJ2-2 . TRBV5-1 CASTGGVTGELFF TGCGCCAGCACCGGAGGGGTAACCGGGGAGCTGTTTTTT
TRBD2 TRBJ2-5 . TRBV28 CASSLYRGKAGGPDQYF TGTGCCAGCAGTTTATATCGAGGGAAAGCGGGAGGGCCAGACCAGTACTTC
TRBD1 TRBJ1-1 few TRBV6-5 CASNRDRVENTEAFF TGTGCCAGCAACCGGGACAGGGTTGAGAACACTGAAGCTTTCTTT
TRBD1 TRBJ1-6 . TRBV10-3 CAISEQRTGGVSPLHF TGTGCCATCAGTGAGCAGCGGACAGGGGGTGTATCACCCCTCCACTTT
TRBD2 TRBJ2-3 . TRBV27 CASSLLSQLGSGKDTQYF TGTGCCAGCAGTTTACTCTCCCAATTGGGTAGCGGGAAGGATACGCAGTATTTT
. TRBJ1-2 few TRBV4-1 CASSQAPQDYGYTF TGCGCCAGCAGCCAAGCCCCGCAGGACTATGGCTACACCTTC
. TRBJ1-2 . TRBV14 CASSRVRSYGYTF TGTGCCAGCAGTCGTGTTCGGTCCTATGGCTACACCTTC
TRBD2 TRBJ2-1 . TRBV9 CASSVRGGGAGGPIEQFF TGTGCCAGCAGCGTAAGAGGGGGGGGAGCGGGGGGGCCCATTGAGCAGTTCTTC
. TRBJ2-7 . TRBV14 CASSQDRQLEAGQYF TGTGCCAGCAGCCAAGATCGACAACTAGAAGCTGGGCAGTACTTC
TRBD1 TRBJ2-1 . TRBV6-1 CASTLRQGVVNEQFF TGTGCCAGCACCCTCCGACAGGGGGTAGTGAATGAGCAGTTCTTC
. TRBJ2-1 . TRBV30 CAWSVRSRGGSYNEQFF TGTGCCTGGAGTGTCCGATCTAGGGGGGGCTCCTACAATGAGCAGTTCTTC
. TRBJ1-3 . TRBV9 CASSVAGGGNTIYF TGTGCCAGCAGCGTTGCTGGGGGCGGGAACACCATATATTTT
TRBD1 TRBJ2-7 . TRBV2 CASSRDRRNNEQYF TGTGCCAGCAGCCGGGACAGGCGTAATAACGAGCAGTACTTC
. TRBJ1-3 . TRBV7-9 CASSLTARGAGNTIYF TGTGCCAGCAGCTTAACGGCGCGGGGCGCTGGAAACACCATATATTTT
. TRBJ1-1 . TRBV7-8 CASSLGYRFGVNTEAFF TGTGCCAGCAGCTTAGGATATCGGTTCGGTGTGAACACTGAAGCTTTCTTT
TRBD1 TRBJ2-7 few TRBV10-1 CASSYTRDRGLYEQYF TGCGCCAGCAGTTACACCCGGGACAGGGGGCTCTACGAGCAGTACTTC
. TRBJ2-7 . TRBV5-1 CASSLNSVAGYEQYF TGCGCCAGCAGCTTGAATTCCGTTGCGGGTTACGAGCAGTACTTC
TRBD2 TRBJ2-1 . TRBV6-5 CASSYDSSGTSEQFF TGTGCCAGCAGTTACGATTCTAGCGGAACGTCGGAGCAGTTCTTC
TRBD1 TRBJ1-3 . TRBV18 CASSPPGQSSGNTIYF TGTGCCAGCTCACCACCGGGACAGAGCTCTGGAAACACCATATATTTT
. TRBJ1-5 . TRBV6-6 CASSSGGRQPQHF TGTGCCAGCAGTTCGGGAGGTCGTCAGCCCCAGCATTTT
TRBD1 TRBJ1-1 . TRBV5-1 CASSFGTGATNTEAFF TGCGCCAGCAGCTTTGGGACAGGGGCTACGAACACTGAAGCTTTCTTT
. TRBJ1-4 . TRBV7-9 CSSSSGEKELFF TGTTCCAGCAGCTCGGGGGAGAAAGAACTGTTTTTT